Below are 5 T cell receptor beta chains sequenced from a single sample in a study of neurological immune-mediated disorders. TCRdb processed the 5' RACE reads anew with MiXCR; each CDR3 protein has one entry. The sample carries 55,000 to 75,000 distinct CDR3 sequences, 2% to 2.5% recorded once. Sample: PBMCs. The source of these receptors is a man in his forties or fifties with multiple sclerosis.

This clonotype was counted ten times or more. The chain employs TRBV6-2 or TRBV6-3 and TRBJ2-2; 11 bases map to TRBD2. The trim removed 6 bases at V and 5 bases at J, leaving 17 bases unmatched. The CDR3 contains 19 residues. Germline assignment: CDR1 MNHEY and CDR2 SVGEGT. The CDR3 sequence: CASRTLREIGTSGTGELFF. The CDR3 DNA is TGTGCCAGCAGAACGCTTAGGGAAATCGGGACTAGCGGAACCGGGGAGCTGTTTTTT.

This clonotype came up many times. The gene calls are TRBV5-1 and TRBJ2-3; D could derive from TRBD1 or TRBD2 (5 bases each). V lost 0 bases and J lost 4, with 12 bases in between. Germline-derived CDR1 and CDR2 are SGHRS and YFSETQ. The CDR3 has 15 residues. The CDR3 coding sequence is TGCGCCAGCAGCTTGGATCCGGGGCCCGCAGATACGCAGTATTTT. Translating it yields CASSLDPGPADTQYF.

Ten or more counts support this clonotype. The chain couples TRBV20-1 to TRBJ2-5, with D possibly being TRBD1 or TRBD2 (5 bases each). V gave up 4 bases and J gave up 2 bases, with 8 bases separating them. CDR3 length: 12 residues. Germline values: CDR1 DFQATT, CDR2 SNEGSKA (reference sequence). The CDR3 is CSATRGQETQYF. The CDR3 DNA sequence: TGCAGTGCTACGAGGGGTCAAGAGACCCAGTACTTC.

This clonotype was observed at least ten times. V is TRBV6-2 or TRBV6-3 and J is TRBJ1-2; 7 nucleotides agree with TRBD1. CDR3 length: 14 residues. Unmatched junction bases numbered 8, after V lost 6 bases and J lost 4 bases. Germline CDR1 and CDR2: MNHEY and SVGEGT. The CDR3 protein is CASSRQGSVYGYTF. The CDR3, as DNA: TGTGCCAGCAGCCGACAGGGATCAGTCTATGGCTACACCTTC.

The table lists this clonotype with many counts. CDR3 region: CASSATGANYGYTF. In nucleotides, the CDR3 is TGCGCCAGCAGCGCGACAGGAGCTAACTATGGCTACACCTTC. The chain recombines TRBV5-1 with TRBJ1-2, with D possibly matching TRBD1 (6 bases). V dropped 4 bases and J dropped 0 bases, with 10 bases sitting between them. CDR1 SGHRS and CDR2 YFSETQ come from the germline V gene. CDR3 length equals 14 residues.